The next 21 T cell receptor beta chains were all read from a single sample in a study of control samples from healthy donors and cancer patients (dated by TCRdb to 2019 to 2021). Receptor amplification or capture employed the immunoSEQ multiplex PCR assay. TCRdb obtained this table from immuneACCESS and retained in-frame rearrangements with V and J assigned. These tables miss some clones; where compared with another copy, unresolved V genes account for less than half of the shortfall, and the remainder is unexplained. A total of more than 70,000 clones appear in this sample, 94% of them only once. Approximately 2.8% of the sample comes from the top ten. Sequenced input: blood. The receptors originated from a woman aged 30 to 39 in good health.

The chain carries TRBV19 and TRBJ1-1; D remains ambiguous. Looked up from germline, CDR1 is LNHDA and CDR2 is SQIVND (reference sequence). This CDR3 is built from 13 residues. Trimming pared 4 bases from V and 4 bases from J, leaving 10 bases between. DNA of the CDR3: TGTGCCAGTAGTAGGGAGGATTTCACTGAAGCTTTCTTT. Amino acid sequence: CASSREDFTEAFF. Filled out from reference TRBV19 and TRBJ1-1, the complete variable domain reads DGGITQSPKYLFRKEGQNVTLSCEQNLNHDAMYWYRQDPGQGLRLIYYSQIVNDFQKGDIAEGYSVSREKKESFPLTVTSAQKNPTAFYLCASSREDFTEAFFGQGTRLTVV.

This sequence joins TRBV11-2 and TRBJ2-1; 8 bases map to TRBD2. The CDR3 has 15 residues. The V and J ends lost 6 bases and 0 bases, in that order; junction bases with no gene match: 4. Germline loops: CDR1 SGHAT, CDR2 FQNNGV. The CDR3, as DNA: TGTGCCAGCAGTTCCGGGACTAGCTCCTACAATGAGCAGTTCTTC. It yields the protein CASSSGTSSYNEQFF.

This clone was detected only once. This sequence joins TRBV2 and TRBJ1-2; 9 nucleotides align to TRBD1. CDR3 length: 13 residues. From germline, CDR1 is SNHLY and CDR2 FYNNEI. V was pared by 5 bases and J by 4 bases, with 2 bases of the junction left unmatched. For the CDR3, the DNA is TGTGCCAGCAGTATACAGGGGGCCTATGGCTACACCTTC. This gives the protein CASSIQGAYGYTF.

The chain has TRBV30 and TRBJ1-5, with D tentatively TRBD1 (5 bases). Per germline, CDR1 GTSNPN and CDR2 SVGIG (reference sequence). Trimming pared 0 bases from V and 6 bases from J, leaving 12 bases between. The CDR3 totals 14 residues. The CDR3 loop reads CAWSVPGSPQPQHF. CDR3 DNA: TGTGCCTGGAGTGTACCAGGGTCTCCTCAGCCCCAGCATTTT.

This chain links TRBV6-2 or TRBV6-3 with TRBJ2-7; 9 nucleotides align to TRBD2. Germline-derived CDR1 and CDR2 are MNHEY and SVGEGT. Unmatched junction bases numbered 12, after V lost 8 bases and J lost 7 bases. There are 14 residues in the CDR3. This CDR3 is CASGSAGGPKEQYF. CDR3 sequence (DNA): TGTGCCAGCGGTTCGGCGGGGGGGCCGAAAGAGCAGTACTTC.

J is TRBJ1-2 and V is TRBV7-3; D perhaps matches TRBD1 (6 bases). V dropped 0 bases and J dropped 2 bases, with 19 bases sitting between them. The length of the CDR3 is 18 residues. Germline lookup yields CDR1 SGHTA and CDR2 FQGTGA. This chain's CDR3 is CASSLTGAGGIQNYGYTF. CDR3 nucleotide sequence: TGTGCCAGCAGCTTAACGGGGGCAGGCGGTATCCAAAACTATGGCTACACCTTC. Full variable domain (rest looked up from reference TRBV7-3 and TRBJ1-2): GAGVSQTPSNKVTEKGKYVELRCDPISGHTALYWYRQSLGQGPEFLIYFQGTGAADDSGLPNDRFFAVRPEGSVSTLKIQRTERGDSAVYLCASSLTGAGGIQNYGYTFGSGTRLTVV.

This clone was seen a single time. CDR3 in amino acids: CAWSAKDRGRRGGPQHF. DNA for the CDR3: TGTGCCTGGAGTGCCAAAGACCGGGGGCGCAGGGGGGGGCCCCAGCATTTT. J is TRBJ1-5 and V is TRBV30; 7 nucleotides align to TRBD1. The CDR3 contains 17 residues. Trimming cost V 1 base and J 9 bases; bases outside gene matches: 18. Per germline, CDR1 GTSNPN and CDR2 SVGIG (reference sequence).

This chain joins TRBV28 and TRBJ1-1; D is possibly TRBD1 (5 bases). CDR3 length: 13 amino acids. Germline V gives CDR1 MDHEN, CDR2 SYDVKM. Trimming removed 7 bases at V and 8 bases at J, with 17 bases between. This CDR3 reads CASTGHPNGEAFF. In nucleotides, the CDR3 is TGTGCCAGCACGGGGCACCCAAACGGGGAAGCTTTCTTT. Together with reference TRBV28 and TRBJ1-1, the CDR3 gives the full variable domain: DVKVTQSSRYLVKRTGEKVFLECVQDMDHENMFWYRQDPGLGLRLIYFSYDVKMKEKGDIPEGYSVSREKKERFSLILESASTNQTSMYLCASTGHPNGEAFFGQGTRLTVV.

This rearrangement joins TRBV7-9 to TRBJ2-3, with D hard to call. This CDR3 comprises 12 residues. Germline assignment: CDR1 SEHNR and CDR2 FQNEAQ (reference sequence). Trimming stripped 10 bases from V and 8 bases from J, with 16 bases between. CDR3 nucleotides: TGTGCCAACTCGATGGAAACAAGTACGCAGTATTTT. Amino acid sequence: CANSMETSTQYF.

The chain uses TRBV3-1 (or the pseudogene TRBV3-2) and TRBJ2-5, with 8 bases identical to TRBD2. V gave up 4 bases and J gave up 3 bases; unmatched junction bases: 4. CDR3 length equals 14 residues. CDR1 and CDR2 from the germline V gene are LGHDT and YNNKEL (reference sequence). DNA of the CDR3: TGTGCCAGCAGCCTTATAGCGGGGAAAGAGACCCAGTACTTC. Protein product: CASSLIAGKETQYF.

This clone was seen a single time. This chain connects TRBV19 to TRBJ2-1; 11 nucleotides line up with TRBD2. This CDR3 has 18 residues. The junction had 9 bases not matched to a gene; V was cut back by 5 bases and J by 0 bases. Germline loops: CDR1 LNHDA, CDR2 SQIVND (reference sequence). The CDR3 region is CASSWTSGPASSYNEQFF. CDR3 DNA sequence: TGTGCCAGTAGTTGGACTAGCGGGCCCGCAAGCTCCTACAATGAGCAGTTCTTC.

This chain links TRBV19 with TRBJ1-5; D gene uncertain. The CDR3 contains 17 residues. The V end was cut by 9 bases, the J end by 0 bases, with 21 bases between. Germline-derived CDR1 and CDR2 are LNHDA and SQIVND (reference sequence). DNA for the CDR3: TGTGCCAGCAACAAGGACGGAATACCTTATAGCAATCAGCCCCAGCATTTT. It codes for CASNKDGIPYSNQPQHF.

The chain has TRBV5-8 and TRBJ2-1, with a weak D call TRBD1 (6 bases). Germline V gene data show CDR1 as SGHTS and CDR2 as YDEGEE. The CDR3 has 11 amino acids. V lost 7 bases, J lost 8 bases, and 10 bases lay in between. CDR3 DNA: TGTGCCAGCTTACAGGGATATGAGCAGTTCTTC. This gives the protein CASLQGYEQFF.

This sequence joins TRBV6-1 and TRBJ1-4; D gene unclear. The germline V gene encodes CDR1 MNHNS and CDR2 SASEGT. The V and J ends lost 4 bases and 0 bases respectively, with 12 bases between them. The length of the CDR3 is 16 residues. CDR3 sequence: CASSGSTPATNEKLFF. CDR3 in DNA: TGTGCCAGCAGTGGGTCGACGCCCGCAACTAATGAAAAACTGTTTTTT.

This chain connects TRBV20-1 to TRBJ1-4; no definite D call. The CDR3 runs to 14 residues. CDR1 is DFQATT and CDR2 is SNEGSKA in the germline V gene (reference sequence). Trimming took off 3 bases at V and 8 bases at J, with 16 bases between the two ends. The CDR3 DNA follows: TGCAGTGCTAGTCTTAGTCGGGGTAGCGAAAAACTGTTTTTT. The encoded protein is CSASLSRGSEKLFF.

The chain employs TRBV5-8 and TRBJ2-1, with D perhaps given as TRBD1 or TRBD2 (5 bases each). CDR1 and CDR2 from the germline V gene are SGHTS and YDEGEE. The V end lost 3 bases, the J end lost 6 bases, and 25 bases lay between the germline ends. CDR3 length: 18 amino acids. The CDR3 DNA sequence: TGTGCCAGCAGCTGGAGCCAATCCGGGACGGGTGGGCGCAATGAGCAGTTCTTC. It specifies CASSWSQSGTGGRNEQFF. Variable domain in full (rest from reference TRBV5-8 and TRBJ2-1): EAGVTQSPTHLIKTRGQQATLRCSPISGHTSVYWYQQALGLGLQFLLWYDEGEERNRGNFPPRFSGRQFPNYSSELNVNALELEDSALYLCASSWSQSGTGGRNEQFFGPGTRLTVL.

V gene TRBV29-1 combines with J gene TRBJ1-1; D is possibly TRBD1 (6 bases). Trimming took off 5 bases at V and 5 bases at J, with 6 bases between the two ends. The germline gives CDR1 SQVTM, CDR2 ANQGSEA. CDR3 length: 10 residues. DNA of the CDR3: TGCAGCGTTCAGGGGACTGAAGCTTTCTTT. It specifies CSVQGTEAFF.

The V call is TRBV7-6, the J call TRBJ1-4; TRBD1 is a possible D gene (5 bases). V dropped 5 bases and J dropped 1 base, with 17 bases sitting between them. The germline V gene has CDR1 SGHVS and CDR2 FNYEAQ. CDR3 size: 17 residues. The CDR3 is CASSTGIRGVTNEKLFF. The DNA for the CDR3 is TGTGCCAGCAGCACCGGGATAAGGGGAGTAACTAATGAAAAACTGTTTTTT. The full variable domain, in which reference TRBV7-6 and TRBJ1-4 provide the parts outside the CDR3, is GAGVSQSPRYKVTKRGQDVALRCDPISGHVSLYWYRQALGQGPEFLTYFNYEAQQDKSGLPNDRFSAERPEGSISTLTIQRTEQRDSAMYRCASSTGIRGVTNEKLFFGSGTQLSVL.

CDR3 loop: CASSSYLGAEQYF. The CDR3 DNA sequence: TGCGCCAGCAGCAGTTACTTAGGGGCCGAGCAGTACTTC. V usage is TRBV5-1 and J usage is TRBJ2-7; tentative D call: TRBD1 (5 bases). The length of the CDR3 is 13 residues. Looked up from germline, CDR1 is SGHRS and CDR2 is YFSETQ. V was trimmed by 4 bases and J by 6 bases, leaving 14 bases between them.

This clone was counted a few times. CDR3 bases: TGTGCCAGCAGCGTAGGTCCGGGGGCAAAAAACACCATATATTTT. This encodes CASSVGPGAKNTIYF. The chain recombines TRBV9 with TRBJ1-3; D is possibly TRBD1 (6 bases). The CDR3 loop spans 15 amino acids. Trimming left V 0 bases short and J 6 bases short, with 13 bases between. Germline V gives CDR1 SGDLS, CDR2 YYNGEE.

The J gene is TRBJ2-3, the V gene TRBV7-2; D may correspond to TRBD1 or TRBD2 (5 bases each). CDR3 length: 16 residues. The germline V and J ends were trimmed by 0 bases and 5 bases, with 15 bases remaining between them. Germline CDR1 reads SGHTA; CDR2 reads FQGNSA. The CDR3 spells CASSLAGVQSGDTQYF. The CDR3 nucleotides read TGTGCCAGCAGCTTAGCGGGGGTTCAGAGTGGAGATACGCAGTATTTT. The full variable domain, with the rest looked up from reference TRBV7-2 and TRBJ2-3, is GAGVSQSPSNKVTEKGKDVELRCDPISGHTALYWYRQSLGQGLEFLIYFQGNSAPDKSGLPSDRFSAERTGGSVSTLTIQRTQQEDSAVYLCASSLAGVQSGDTQYFGPGTRLTVL.